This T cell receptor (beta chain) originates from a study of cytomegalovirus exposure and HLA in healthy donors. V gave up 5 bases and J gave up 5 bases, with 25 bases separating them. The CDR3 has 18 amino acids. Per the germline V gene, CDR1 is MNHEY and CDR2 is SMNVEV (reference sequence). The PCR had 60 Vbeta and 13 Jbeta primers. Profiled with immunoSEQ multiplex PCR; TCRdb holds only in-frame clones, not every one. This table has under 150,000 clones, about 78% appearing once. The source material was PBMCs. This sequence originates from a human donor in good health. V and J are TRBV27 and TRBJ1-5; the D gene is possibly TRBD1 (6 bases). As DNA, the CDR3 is TGTGCCAGCAGTATCCGACAGGTGACTAGCGGGGGGGATCAGCCCCAGCATTTT. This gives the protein CASSIRQVTSGGDQPQHF.